The sequence of this T cell receptor beta chain was determined in a study of somatic mutations in cytotoxic T cells in rheumatoid arthritis. Across the whole study: Patient blood, 30 ml in EDTA, was obtained immediately after diagnosis and prior to the start of any treatment.

Profiled with immunoSEQ multiplex PCR; TCRdb holds only in-frame clones, not every one. Seen here are some 15,000 clones, roughly 80% observed once, and the top ten hold roughly 10%. The CDR3 covers 12 residues. V lost 4 bases and J lost 9, with 8 bases in between. From germline, CDR1 is SGHRS and CDR2 YFSETQ. The rearrangement uses TRBV5-1 and TRBJ1-6; no reliable D call. Material for sequencing was CD8+ T cells sorted from blood. The sequence was obtained from an adult with rheumatoid arthritis. CDR3 amino acids: CASSDGPSPLHF. The CDR3, as DNA: TGCGCCAGCAGCGACGGCCCTTCACCCCTCCACTTT.